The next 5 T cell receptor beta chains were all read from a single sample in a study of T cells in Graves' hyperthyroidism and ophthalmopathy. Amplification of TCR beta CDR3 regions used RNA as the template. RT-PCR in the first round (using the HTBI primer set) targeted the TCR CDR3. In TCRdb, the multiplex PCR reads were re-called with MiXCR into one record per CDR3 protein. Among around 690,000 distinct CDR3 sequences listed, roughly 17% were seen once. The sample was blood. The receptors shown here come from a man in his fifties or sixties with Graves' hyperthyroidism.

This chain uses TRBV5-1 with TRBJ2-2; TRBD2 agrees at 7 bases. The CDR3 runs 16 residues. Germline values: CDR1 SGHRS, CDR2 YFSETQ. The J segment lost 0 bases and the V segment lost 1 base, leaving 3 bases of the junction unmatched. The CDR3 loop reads CASSLLTSANTGELFF. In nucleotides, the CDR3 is TGCGCCAGCAGCTTGCTCACTAGCGCGAACACCGGGGAGCTGTTTTTT.

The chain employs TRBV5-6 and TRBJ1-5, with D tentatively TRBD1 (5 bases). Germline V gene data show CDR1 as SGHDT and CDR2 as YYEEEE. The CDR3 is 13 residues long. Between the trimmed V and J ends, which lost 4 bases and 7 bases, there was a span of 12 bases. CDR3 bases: TGTGCCAGCAGCCCGTTCCCAGGGCAGCCCCAGCATTTT. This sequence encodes CASSPFPGQPQHF.

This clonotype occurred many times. The CDR3 nucleotides are TGTGCCAGCAGTTACTCGCTCTGGGGGGGAGGGGGCTACAATGAGCAGTTCTTC. Protein: CASSYSLWGGGGYNEQFF. The chain joins TRBV6-5 to TRBJ2-1; the D gene is possibly TRBD2 (7 bases). In germline, CDR1 is MNHEY, CDR2 SVGAGI. V was trimmed by 0 bases and J by 3 bases, leaving 18 bases between them. This CDR3 contains 18 residues.

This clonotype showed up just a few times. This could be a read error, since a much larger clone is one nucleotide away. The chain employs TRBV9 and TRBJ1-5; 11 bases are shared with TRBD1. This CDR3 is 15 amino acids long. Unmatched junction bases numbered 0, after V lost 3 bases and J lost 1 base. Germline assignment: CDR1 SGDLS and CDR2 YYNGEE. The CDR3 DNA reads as TGTGCCAGCAGCGGGGACAGGGGGAGCAATCAGCCCCAGCATTTT. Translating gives CASSGDRGSNQPQHF.

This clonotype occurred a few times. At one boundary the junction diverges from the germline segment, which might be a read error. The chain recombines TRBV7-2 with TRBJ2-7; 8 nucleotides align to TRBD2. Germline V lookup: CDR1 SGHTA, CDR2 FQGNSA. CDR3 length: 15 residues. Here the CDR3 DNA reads TGTGCCGGCAGCTTGCGGGAGGAGATCTCCTACGAGCAGTACTTC. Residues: CAGSLREEISYEQYF.